The 16 T cell receptor beta chains below come from one sample, sequenced in a study of T cells after yellow fever vaccination. One entry per CDR3 protein, called by TCRdb with MiXCR from the 5' RACE reads. The data show about 360,000 distinct CDR3 sequences, 6.2% seen once. The sample here was PBMCs, taken 5 days after the yellow fever booster vaccination. The receptors originated from a man aged 30-40 years who received the YFV17D yellow fever vaccine.

Points on this clonotype: A clone one base away is much larger, so this may be a read error. V usage is TRBV18 and J usage is TRBJ2-3, with TRBD1 as a possible D gene (7 bases). Germline V CDR1 and CDR2: KGHSH, LQKENI. The CDR3 runs 15 residues. The CDR3, as DNA: TGTGACAGCTCACGGAGGGACAGTAGCACAGATACGCAGTATTTT. It is translated as CDSSRRDSSTDTQYF.

In this sample, this clonotype turned up many times. CDR3 nucleotides: TGTGCCAGCAGCCGCTCAGGGAGAGCCGAATGGGGAGAGACCCAGTACTTC. Protein product: CASSRSGRAEWGETQYF. The chain has TRBV7-3 and TRBJ2-5; D may correspond to TRBD1 or TRBD2 (5 bases each). Germline values: CDR1 SGHTA, CDR2 FQGTGA. The CDR3 has 17 amino acids. The V and J ends lost 5 bases and 4 bases respectively, with 23 bases between them. Filled out from reference TRBV7-3 and TRBJ2-5, the complete variable domain reads GAGVSQTPSNKVTEKGKYVELRCDPISGHTALYWYRQSLGQGPEFLIYFQGTGAADDSGLPNDRFFAVRPEGSVSTLKIQRTERGDSAVYLCASSRSGRAEWGETQYFGPGTRLLVL.

This clonotype has a handful of counts. CDR3 loop: CASSARLGGGETQYF. CDR3 in DNA: TGTGCCAGCAGTGCTCGTTTGGGGGGTGGGGAGACCCAGTACTTC. The gene calls are TRBV12-3 or TRBV12-4 and TRBJ2-5; TRBD2 is a possible D gene (6 bases). This CDR3 region has 15 residues. V dropped 5 bases and J dropped 5 bases, with 18 bases sitting between them.

V gene TRBV5-4 combines with J gene TRBJ2-3; weak D call: TRBD1 (6 bases). Looked up from germline, CDR1 is SGHNT and CDR2 is YYREEE (reference sequence). The V end lost 4 bases, the J end lost 1 base, and 13 bases lay between the germline ends. The CDR3 sequence is 15 residues long. CDR3 region: CASSPGARGTDTQYF. The CDR3 DNA reads as TGTGCCAGCAGCCCAGGGGCGCGGGGCACAGATACGCAGTATTTT.

This clonotype has only a few counts. The chain is built from TRBV30 and TRBJ2-7; 7 nucleotides align to TRBD1. This CDR3 spans 13 amino acids. V gave up 8 bases and J gave up 1 base; unmatched junction bases: 8. Germline CDR1 is GTSNPN and CDR2 is SVGIG (reference sequence). The CDR3 reads CARRDSVSYEQYF. For the CDR3, the DNA is TGTGCCCGAAGGGACAGCGTATCCTACGAGCAGTACTTC.

The V call is TRBV7-9, the J call TRBJ2-7; D is unclear. The CDR3 spans 13 residues. The V end lost 0 bases, the J end lost 3 bases, and 6 bases lay between the germline ends. Germline CDR1 SEHNR, CDR2 FQNEAQ (reference sequence). The chain's CDR3 is CASSLALGYEQYF. In nucleotides, the CDR3 is TGTGCCAGCAGCTTAGCTCTGGGCTACGAGCAGTACTTC.

This clonotype was seen at least ten times. The CDR3 region has the DNA TGTGCCAGCACCGGTTCAAGACTTAGGTCCGAAGAGACCCAGTACTTC. Translation: CASTGSRLRSEETQYF. The chain carries TRBV7-8 and TRBJ2-5, with D unresolved. The CDR3 covers 16 residues. CDR1 and CDR2 (germline): SGHVS, FQNEAQ. The V and J ends lost 7 bases and 3 bases respectively, with 21 bases between them. The full variable domain, with the rest looked up from reference TRBV7-8 and TRBJ2-5, is GAGVSQSPRYKVAKRGQDVALRCDPISGHVSLFWYQQALGQGPEFLTYFQNEAQLDKSGLPSDRFFAERPEGSVSTLKIQRTQQEDSAVYLCASTGSRLRSEETQYFGPGTRLLVL.

The chain has TRBV5-4 and TRBJ2-1; D may be TRBD1 or TRBD2 (5 bases each). Trimming took 3 bases from V and 10 from J, leaving 11 bases between them. This CDR3 contains 12 residues. Germline V gene sequence: CDR1 SGHNT, CDR2 YYREEE (reference sequence). The CDR3 here is CASSSYGAEQFF. CDR3 DNA: TGTGCCAGCAGCTCATACGGGGCGGAGCAGTTCTTC.

The gene calls are TRBV3-1 and TRBJ2-7, with D hard to call. The CDR3 extends over 13 amino acids. Looked up from germline, CDR1 is LGHDT and CDR2 is YNNKEL (reference sequence). V was shortened by 1 base and J by 2 bases, with 6 bases between the two germline ends. This CDR3 reads CASSQGSTYEQYF. The CDR3 DNA sequence: TGTGCCAGCAGCCAAGGAAGCACCTACGAGCAGTACTTC.

This clonotype was seen a handful of times. The gene calls are TRBV2 and TRBJ2-3; D possibly corresponds to TRBD2 (5 bases). Trimming removed 9 bases from V and 1 base from J, with 14 bases in between. Germline CDR1 and CDR2: SNHLY and FYNNEI. The CDR3 is made up of 14 amino acids. CDR3 sequence (DNA): TGTGCCAGTCTCCTAGCATCCCGCACAGATACGCAGTATTTT. Its protein product is CASLLASRTDTQYF.

This clonotype was found many times. The chain uses TRBV29-1 and TRBJ2-2, with 8 bases fitting TRBD1. The CDR3 extends over 14 amino acids. Germline V gene sequence: CDR1 SQVTM, CDR2 ANQGSEA. V was pared by 6 bases and J by 6 bases, with 9 bases of the junction left unmatched. The CDR3 region is CSVGSGQDAGELFF. CDR3 nucleotides: TGCAGCGTAGGTTCGGGACAGGACGCCGGGGAGCTGTTTTTT.

This clonotype was found many times. The chain couples TRBV12-3 or TRBV12-4 to TRBJ2-2; D might be TRBD1 (6 bases). This CDR3 contains 16 residues. V lost 6 bases and J 0 bases, leaving 14 bases between the germline ends. The CDR3 DNA sequence: TGTGCCAGCAGCAAAAGGGACACCCCGAACACCGGGGAGCTGTTTTTT. Translation gives CASSKRDTPNTGELFF.

This clonotype was found many times. This rearrangement joins TRBV7-2 to TRBJ2-3, with D perhaps TRBD1 or TRBD2 (5 bases each). This CDR3 is built from 15 residues. The ends were cut back, 0 bases at V and 1 base at J, with 8 bases in the middle. Germline V lookup: CDR1 SGHTA, CDR2 FQGNSA. CDR3 sequence reads: CASSLAGPRTDTQYF. The CDR3 DNA reads as TGTGCCAGCAGCTTAGCGGGACCCCGCACAGATACGCAGTATTTT.

A few counts support this clonotype. V is TRBV20-1 and J is TRBJ2-7; 7 bases line up with TRBD2. In germline, CDR1 is DFQATT, CDR2 SNEGSKA (reference sequence). This CDR3 spans 13 amino acids. The ends lost 4 bases at V and 3 bases at J; junction bases unmatched: 6. The CDR3 here is CSANFRGSYEQYF. CDR3 DNA sequence: TGCAGTGCTAATTTTCGCGGGAGCTACGAGCAGTACTTC.

This clonotype was observed a few times. The chain recombines TRBV6-6 with TRBJ2-1; no definite D call. Trimming stripped 6 bases from V and 5 bases from J, with 5 bases between. The CDR3 runs to 11 residues. In germline, CDR1 is MNHNY, CDR2 SVGAGI (reference sequence). The CDR3 sequence: CASRNDNEQFF. DNA for the CDR3: TGTGCCAGCAGGAACGACAATGAGCAGTTCTTC.

This clonotype showed up just a few times. The rearrangement links TRBV6-1 to TRBJ1-2; maybe TRBD1 (6 bases). The CDR3 has 14 residues. From germline, CDR1 is MNHNS and CDR2 SASEGT. V lost 1 base and J 8 bases, leaving 14 bases between the germline ends. This chain's CDR3 is CASSEGGPRRGYTF. The DNA for the CDR3 is TGTGCCAGCAGTGAAGGGGGGCCGCGGAGAGGCTACACCTTC.